These 26 T cell receptor beta chains were sequenced from one sample in a study of molecular identifiers for immune sequencing clone quantification. TCRdb recomputed calls from the PCR reads with MiXCR, one row per CDR3 protein. Of 45,000 to 55,000 distinct CDR3 sequences listed, just over 35% are singletons. Sequencing was performed on naive CD8+ T cells from blood, with Jurkat cell RNA spiked in. Subset indicated: FACS-sorted CD8+CD4-CCR7+CD45RA+ naive T cells. The origin of the receptors is a human donor in good health. Some libraries in this study had Jurkat cell RNA spiked in.

This clonotype showed up just a few times. The chain combines TRBV10-3 with TRBJ1-1; no clear D gene. Deletions cut 8 bases from V and 4 bases from J, with 8 bases between. CDR1 ENHRY and CDR2 SYGVKD come from the germline V gene. The CDR3 covers 11 residues. The CDR3 DNA reads TGTGCCATCGGAATGGGCACTGAAGCTTTCTTT. This encodes CAIGMGTEAFF.

This chain joins TRBV9 and TRBJ2-7; weak D call: TRBD2 (7 bases). The germline gives CDR1 SGDLS, CDR2 YYNGEE. V lost 2 bases and J 1 base, leaving 16 bases between the germline ends. The CDR3 consists of 16 residues. The CDR3 sequence: CASSVRPGGNSYEQYF. DNA for the CDR3: TGTGCCAGCAGCGTCCGCCCGGGGGGCAATTCCTACGAGCAGTACTTC.

In this sample, this clonotype turned up many times. This rearrangement joins TRBV7-2 to TRBJ2-5; 12 bases are shared with TRBD2. Germline V gives CDR1 SGHTA, CDR2 FQGNSA. V gave up 5 bases and J gave up 5 bases; unmatched junction bases: 12. This CDR3 spans 17 amino acids. The CDR3 reads CASSLPLAGGPRETQYF. The CDR3, as DNA: TGTGCCAGCAGCCTCCCCCTAGCGGGAGGGCCTCGGGAGACCCAGTACTTC.

In its sample, this clonotype was seen a few times. The gene calls are TRBV27 and TRBJ2-7, with TRBD1 matching over 7 bases. The ends lost 2 bases at V and 4 bases at J; junction bases unmatched: 8. The CDR3 loop spans 15 amino acids. Germline lookup yields CDR1 MNHEY and CDR2 SMNVEV (reference sequence). CDR3 sequence: CASSLGAGGNYEQYF. The CDR3 coding sequence is TGTGCCAGCAGTTTAGGGGCAGGGGGAAATTACGAGCAGTACTTC.

This clonotype was recorded many times. The chain combines TRBV7-8 with TRBJ2-1; no clear D. Germline loops: CDR1 SGHVS, CDR2 FQNEAQ. The CDR3 consists of 12 residues. The germline V and J ends were trimmed by 5 bases and 4 bases, with 6 bases remaining between them. The chain's CDR3 is CASSAAYNEQFF. In DNA form, the CDR3 reads TGTGCCAGCAGCGCCGCGTACAATGAGCAGTTCTTC.

A word on this clonotype: Just one base apart from a much larger clone, this may be a read error. The gene calls are TRBV29-1 and TRBJ1-1; D ambiguous. Germline-derived CDR1 and CDR2 are SQVTM and ANQGSEA. The CDR3 extends over 14 amino acids. The DNA of the CDR3 is TGCCGCGTTGATTCCCCGGAGGAAGACACTGAAGCTTTCTTT. This codes for CRVDSPEEDTEAFF.

On this clonotype itself: This clone may be a read error of a much larger clone one base away. Because it lacks the conserved phenylalanine or tryptophan at the end, this CDR3 is likely a read error. V gene TRBV6-5 combines with J gene TRBJ1-5; D uncertain. The CDR3 has 14 amino acids. Germline assignment: CDR1 MNHEY and CDR2 SVGAGI. The V end lost 5 bases, the J end lost 4 bases, and 12 bases lay between the germline ends. CDR3 nucleotide sequence: TGTGCCAGCAGTCCCGGTGGGATGAATCAGCCCCAGCATCTT. Its protein is CASSPGGMNQPQHL.

Remarks on this clonotype: The missing conserved phenylalanine or tryptophan at the end of this CDR3 makes a read error likely. The chain has TRBV14 and TRBJ2-7; D gene ambiguous. Germline V CDR1 and CDR2: SGHDN, FVKESK. The V and J ends lost 0 bases and 2 bases respectively, with 11 bases between them. CDR3 length: 15 residues. CDR3 sequence reads: CASSQDLGRPYEQYI. CDR3 DNA: TGTGCCAGCAGCCAAGATCTAGGACGGCCCTACGAGCAGTACATC.

In regard to this clonotype: A much larger clone differs from this one at a single base, so this may be a read error. The chain links TRBV4-1 to TRBJ2-7; no firm D call. The CDR3 totals 15 residues. CDR1 MGHRA and CDR2 YSYEKL come from the germline V gene. V was pared by 1 base and J by 5 bases, with 15 bases between. The CDR3 DNA is TGCGCCAGCAGCCAAGCCCAGTCAGCGCCCAACGAGCAGTACTTC. This sequence encodes CASSQAQSAPNEQYF.

This clonotype was detected only once. A much bigger clone sits one base away, suggesting this may be a read error. This chain uses TRBV28 with TRBJ2-5; D is unresolved. V was clipped by 5 bases and J by 2 bases, with 12 bases between them. CDR3 length equals 14 residues. Germline CDR1 and CDR2: MDHEN and SYDVKM. The CDR3 sequence: CASSRFEGQETQYF. The CDR3 region has the DNA TGTGCCAGCAGTCGCTTTGAAGGTCAAGAGACCCAGTACTTC.

J is TRBJ2-3 and V is TRBV28; D call uncertain. Trimming cost V 6 bases and J 4 bases, with 17 bases left between them. Germline V gives CDR1 MDHEN, CDR2 SYDVKM. The CDR3 contains 15 residues. The CDR3 loop reads CASSPAALPADTQYF. CDR3 in DNA: TGTGCCAGCAGCCCAGCCGCTCTTCCGGCAGATACGCAGTATTTT.

Note on this clonotype: A clone one base away is much larger, so this may be a read error. CDR3 sequence (DNA): TGTGCCAGCAGCACTGGACAGGGCGCCTACGAGCGGTACTTC. This gives the protein CASSTGQGAYERYF. V usage is TRBV5-3 and J usage is TRBJ2-7, with TRBD1 identical over 8 bases. TRBV5-3 is an ORF, with its function uncertain. The CDR3 extends over 14 amino acids.

The V gene is TRBV28, the J gene TRBJ2-7; a weak D match, TRBD1 (5 bases). The V end was cut by 6 bases, the J end by 5 bases, with 8 bases between. In germline, CDR1 is MDHEN, CDR2 SYDVKM. The CDR3 sequence is 11 residues long. The CDR3 nucleotides are TGTGCCAGCAGATTAGGGGACGAGCAGTACTTC. This gives the protein CASRLGDEQYF.

J is TRBJ2-7 and V is TRBV27; no reliable D call. Germline V CDR1 and CDR2: MNHEY, SMNVEV (reference sequence). Trimming shortened V by 2 bases and J by 4 bases, and 9 bases separated the two germline ends. The CDR3 extends over 13 amino acids. The CDR3 loop is CASSLGLGYEQYF. The CDR3 DNA is TGTGCCAGCAGTTTAGGGTTAGGGTACGAGCAGTACTTC.

This clonotype was observed at least ten times. The rearrangement joins TRBV28 to TRBJ2-3; D unresolved. This CDR3 has 14 amino acids. Germline loops: CDR1 MDHEN, CDR2 SYDVKM. With 2 bases removed from V and 4 bases from J, the gap between germline ends came to 10 bases. The CDR3 here is CASSLSLESDTQYF. CDR3 DNA sequence: TGTGCCAGCAGTTTAAGCCTAGAGTCAGATACGCAGTATTTT.

This clonotype was picked up many times. This chain uses TRBV28 with TRBJ1-4, with TRBD1 identical over 7 bases. Germline V gene sequence: CDR1 MDHEN, CDR2 SYDVKM. The CDR3 covers 15 residues. The V and J ends lost 6 bases and 5 bases, in that order; junction bases with no gene match: 9. CDR3: CASSHGTELNEKLFF. For the CDR3, the DNA is TGTGCCAGCAGCCACGGGACAGAATTAAATGAAAAACTGTTTTTT. The entire variable domain, with the rest obtained from reference TRBV28 and TRBJ1-4, is as follows: DVKVTQSSRYLVKRTGEKVFLECVQDMDHENMFWYRQDPGLGLRLIYFSYDVKMKEKGDIPEGYSVSREKKERFSLILESASTNQTSMYLCASSHGTELNEKLFFGSGTQLSVL.

This chain joins TRBV11-1 and TRBJ2-5; D possibly matches TRBD1 or TRBD2 (5 bases each). V dropped 3 bases and J dropped 6 bases, with 20 bases sitting between them. From germline, CDR1 is SGHAT and CDR2 FQDESV (reference sequence). CDR3 length: 16 amino acids. CDR3 DNA sequence: TGTGCCAGCAGCTTCGATGGTGAGGGGCTTCAACAGACCCAGTACTTC. This encodes CASSFDGEGLQQTQYF. Using reference TRBV11-1 and TRBJ2-5 for the parts outside the CDR3, the full variable domain is EAEVAQSPRYKITEKSQAVAFWCDPISGHATLYWYRQILGQGPELLVQFQDESVVDDSQLPKDRFSAERLKGVDSTLKIQPAELGDSAMYLCASSFDGEGLQQTQYFGPGTRLLVL.

This clonotype was detected only a few times. The rearrangement joins TRBV13 to TRBJ2-3; 7 nucleotides match TRBD2. Germline-derived CDR1 and CDR2 are PRHDT and FYEKMQ (reference sequence). Trimming took 3 bases from V and 5 from J; bases not matched to a gene: 8. The CDR3 extends over 15 amino acids. CDR3 residues: CASSLVGGPGDTQYF. The CDR3, as DNA: TGTGCCAGCAGCTTGGTGGGAGGGCCCGGAGATACGCAGTATTTT.

CDR3 bases: TGTGCCAGCAGCCAGGTAGCGTGGGCCTACGAGCAGTACTTC. It specifies CASSQVAWAYEQYF. The chain joins TRBV3-1 to TRBJ2-7; TRBD2 might be the D (5 bases). Trimming removed 3 bases from V and 2 bases from J, with 11 bases in between. The CDR3 spans 14 residues. Germline CDR1 LGHDT, CDR2 YNNKEL (reference sequence).

At least ten counts were recorded for this clonotype. This rearrangement joins TRBV14 to TRBJ2-5; the match to TRBD1 covers 7 bases. V was pared by 2 bases and J by 4 bases, with 1 base of the junction left unmatched. CDR3 length equals 13 residues. Germline V gene sequence: CDR1 SGHDN, CDR2 FVKESK. The CDR3 nucleotides are TGTGCCAGCAGCCAATGGACAGGAGAGACCCAGTACTTC. Its protein is CASSQWTGETQYF.

This chain uses TRBV6-2 or TRBV6-3 with TRBJ2-1; no firm D call. The CDR3 runs 13 residues. CDR1 MNHEY and CDR2 SVGEGT come from the germline V gene. V lost 6 bases, J lost 6 bases, and 12 bases lay in between. CDR3 bases: TGTGCCAGCAGGGTTAGAACTGTCAATGAGCAGTTCTTC. Its protein product is CASRVRTVNEQFF.

This clonotype was counted only a few times. The chain recombines TRBV6-6 with TRBJ2-3, with 15 bases lining up with TRBD2. Germline CDR1 and CDR2: MNHNY and SVGAGI (reference sequence). The ends lost 5 bases at V and 2 bases at J; junction bases unmatched: 8. This CDR3 spans 18 amino acids. CDR3 in amino acids: CASSAWTSGRASTDTQYF. DNA of the CDR3: TGTGCCAGCAGTGCTTGGACTAGCGGGAGGGCCTCCACAGATACGCAGTATTTT.

This clonotype has only a few counts. The V and J genes are TRBV14 and TRBJ2-1, with 7 bases lining up with TRBD2. This CDR3 has 15 residues. Trimming took 1 base from V and 13 from J; bases not matched to a gene: 13. In germline, CDR1 is SGHDN, CDR2 FVKESK. CDR3 DNA: TGTGCCAGCAGCCAAGCCGACTGGCTAGCGGCGGCTCAGTTCTTC. It encodes CASSQADWLAAAQFF.

Concerning this clonotype: Given a much more abundant clone one base away, this may be a read error. V is TRBV5-1 and J is TRBJ2-7; D is unclear. V gave up 2 bases and J gave up 2 bases, with 14 bases separating them. The CDR3 length is 15 residues. Germline V gene data show CDR1 as SGHRS and CDR2 as YFSETQ. CDR3 DNA: TGCGCCAGCAGCTTTCGTCTGGGCCCAACCTACGAGCAGTACTTC. Protein sequence: CASSFRLGPTYEQYF.

This chain joins TRBV4-3 and TRBJ2-6, with 8 positions matching TRBD1. The germline gives CDR1 LGHNA, CDR2 YSLEER. V shed 1 base and J 2 bases; nucleotides not matched to a gene: 7. The CDR3 loop spans 18 amino acids. This CDR3 reads CASSQVPGGAAGANVLTF. The CDR3 coding sequence is TGCGCCAGCAGCCAAGTCCCAGGGGGCGCAGCTGGGGCCAACGTCCTGACTTTC.

There are a few counts of this clonotype. The genes are TRBV6-5 and TRBJ2-5; D perhaps matches TRBD1 (6 bases). This CDR3 spans 13 amino acids. Germline CDR1 reads MNHEY; CDR2 reads SVGAGI. V dropped 5 bases and J dropped 4 bases, with 11 bases sitting between them. The CDR3 region is CASSPGTRETQYF. The CDR3 bases are TGTGCCAGCAGTCCCGGGACAAGAGAGACCCAGTACTTC.